This T cell receptor beta chain derives from a study of shared clonotypes between healthy human individuals. As for the study in general: Each donor's CD4 naive and CD4 memory cells filled three plates apiece, CD8 naive two, and CD8 memory one.

Germline lookup yields CDR1 MNHEY and CDR2 SMNVEV (reference sequence). The V gene end was trimmed by 6 bases and the J gene end by 3 bases; junction bases not matched to a gene: 8. The CDR3 consists of 15 residues. Here immunoSEQ multiplex PCR was the method, and the copy in TCRdb shows in-frame clones only, minus some. The sample includes approximately 1.5 million clones, around 98.5% seen only once; the top ten take over 0.3%. Points from the study as a whole: Estimated clonotype richness was generally higher in naive than memory subsets.

About this clone itself: Its antigen is currently unknown.

The chain joins TRBV27 to TRBJ2-7; the match to TRBD2 covers 10 bases. The sequence derives from a man aged 30 to 45 in good health. Material: naive CD4+ T cells sorted from blood. Noted subset: CD45RA+ positively selected. CDR3 region: CASSLLAGVLYEQYF. The CDR3 nucleotides are TGTGCCAGCAGCCTTCTAGCGGGAGTTCTCTACGAGCAGTACTTC.